These T cell receptor beta chains were read from a single sample in a study of CD8+ T cells in alopecia areata. Libraries were prepared by immunoSEQ multiplex PCR; TCRdb keeps only in-frame clonotypes and omits some of them. The sample shows roughly 150,000 clones, 55% of them seen only once. The material sequenced was CD4+ T cells sorted from blood. Receptor source: a human donor in good health. The CDR3 runs from the conserved cysteine through the conserved F or W. D genes are given only for firm matches. Some rows have no size entry. The others give once, few or many, or a class for an expanded clone.

clone_size d_call j_call v_call cdr3_aa cdr3_nt
few - TRBJ1-1 TRBV6-5 CATKDPGRTTEAFF TGTGCCACCAAGGACCCCGGGCGGACCACTGAAGCTTTCTTT
- TRBD1 TRBJ2-3 TRBV18 CASSPPGQGTDTQYF TGTGCCAGCTCACCACCGGGACAGGGCACAGATACGCAGTATTTT
few - TRBJ1-5 TRBV6-5 CASSYSVNQPQHF TGTGCCAGCAGTTACTCGGTCAATCAGCCCCAGCATTTT
once - TRBJ1-2 TRBV28 CAAQGGYGYTF TGTGCCGCACAGGGAGGCTATGGCTACACCTTC
- - TRBJ2-1 TRBV11-2 CASSLGDYPAGEQFF TGTGCCAGCAGCTTAGGAGACTATCCCGCCGGGGAGCAGTTCTTC
- - TRBJ2-5 TRBV5-1 CASSDGYNSEETQYF TGCGCCAGCAGCGACGGATACAATAGTGAAGAGACCCAGTACTTC
- - TRBJ1-2 TRBV10-2 CASSEKGFSYGYTF TGCGCCAGCAGTGAGAAGGGGTTCAGCTATGGCTACACCTTC
- - TRBJ1-1 TRBV11-2 CASDQWTIENTEAFF TGTGCCAGCGATCAGTGGACCATAGAGAACACTGAAGCTTTCTTT
- - TRBJ1-1 TRBV15 CATSRDLRWNTEAFF TGTGCCACCAGCAGAGATCTCCGGTGGAACACTGAAGCTTTCTTT
- - TRBJ2-1 TRBV5-1 CASSFGEVGNEQFF TGCGCCAGCAGCTTCGGGGAAGTCGGCAATGAGCAGTTCTTC
- TRBD2 TRBJ2-7 TRBV29-1 CSVAQLAGDYEQYF TGCAGCGTTGCCCAACTAGCGGGAGACTACGAGCAGTACTTC
- - TRBJ2-1 TRBV7-9 CASSRGGLPQIYNEQFF TGTGCCAGCAGCCGAGGGGGGCTGCCCCAGATCTACAATGAGCAGTTCTTC
few - TRBJ1-2 TRBV29-1 CSVTVGTSYGYTF TGCAGCGTTACTGTCGGGACATCCTATGGCTACACCTTC
- - TRBJ1-1 TRBV4-1 CASSSERGNTEAFF TGCGCCAGCAGCTCAGAACGCGGGAACACTGAAGCTTTCTTT
- - TRBJ2-1 TRBV29-1 CSVHRGQYEQFF TGCAGCGTGCACCGGGGACAATATGAGCAGTTCTTC
few TRBD1 TRBJ1-2 TRBV27 CASSLNTGGNGYTF TGTGCCAGCAGTTTGAATACAGGGGGAAATGGCTACACCTTC
few - TRBJ2-2 TRBV28 CASSSNTGELFF TGTGCCAGCAGCTCTAACACCGGGGAGCTGTTTTTT
- TRBD2 TRBJ2-3 TRBV2 CASKGLAMVADTQYF TGTGCCAGCAAGGGACTAGCGATGGTCGCAGATACGCAGTATTTT
- - TRBJ1-1 TRBV2 CASSVLPENTEAFF TGTGCCAGCAGTGTCCTCCCGGAGAACACTGAAGCTTTCTTT
- - TRBJ1-1 TRBV27 CASSSLGKVIQAFF TGTGCCAGCAGCAGCTTGGGCAAAGTAATTCAAGCTTTCTTT
- - TRBJ2-7 TRBV29-1 CSVELTNSYEQYF TGCAGCGTTGAACTCACCAACTCCTACGAGCAGTACTTC
- - TRBJ2-5 TRBV6-5 CASSYRAQETQYF TGTGCCAGCAGTTACAGGGCCCAAGAGACCCAGTACTTC
- TRBD1 TRBJ1-5 TRBV30 CAWGQGVNQPQHF TGTGCCTGGGGACAGGGGGTCAATCAGCCCCAGCATTTT
- - TRBJ2-3 TRBV6-5 CASSGENTDTQYF TGTGCCAGCAGTGGAGAGAACACAGATACGCAGTATTTT
few - TRBJ1-2 TRBV2 CASSVDGERGYTF TGTGCCAGCAGCGTGGACGGGGAGCGTGGCTACACCTTC
- - TRBJ2-3 TRBV27 CASSFRRDTQYF TGTGCCAGCAGTTTCCGGAGGGATACGCAGTATTTT
- TRBD2 TRBJ2-7 TRBV7-9 CATRTSETYEQYF TGTGCCACCAGGACTAGCGAGACCTACGAGCAGTACTTC
few - TRBJ2-5 TRBV29-1 CSAGQPLQETQYF TGCAGCGCAGGACAGCCACTCCAAGAGACCCAGTACTTC